This entry lists 13 T cell receptor beta chains sequenced from one sample in a study of cytomegalovirus exposure and HLA in healthy donors. PCR primers comprised 60 Vbeta and 13 Jbeta primers. Some clones are missing from TCRdb's copy, which holds only in-frame ones; the method was immunoSEQ multiplex PCR. In the table there are under 150,000 clones, around 78% of which are singletons. Sequencing input: PBMCs. The origin of the receptors is a woman aged 50 to 60 in good health and CMV-seronegative.

The chain joins TRBV7-2 to TRBJ2-3, with 7 bases aligning to TRBD2. After removal of 4 bases from V and 2 bases from J, the junction contained 9 bases not matched to a gene. The germline V gene has CDR1 SGHTA and CDR2 FQGNSA. The CDR3 has 16 amino acids. The CDR3 spells CASSSSRLASTDTQYF. The CDR3 DNA follows: TGTGCCAGCAGCTCATCCCGACTAGCCTCCACAGATACGCAGTATTTT. Filled out from reference TRBV7-2 and TRBJ2-3, the complete variable domain reads GAGVSQSPSNKVTEKGKDVELRCDPISGHTALYWYRQSLGQGLEFLIYFQGNSAPDKSGLPSDRFSAERTGGSVSTLTIQRTQQEDSAVYLCASSSSRLASTDTQYFGPGTRLTVL.

In this sample, this clone turned up once. This rearrangement joins TRBV19 to TRBJ1-5, with 8 bases aligning to TRBD1. V gave up 5 bases and J gave up 2 bases; unmatched junction bases: 8. Germline V gene data show CDR1 as LNHDA and CDR2 as SQIVND (reference sequence). The CDR3 loop spans 16 amino acids. CDR3 residues: CASSLWTGRGNQPQHF. The CDR3 DNA follows: TGTGCCAGTAGTCTCTGGACAGGGAGGGGCAATCAGCCCCAGCATTTT.

The J gene is TRBJ2-7, the V gene TRBV29-1, with D possibly TRBD1 on 5 matching bases. The CDR3 is made up of 12 amino acids. Trimming took off 2 bases at V and 1 base at J, with 6 bases between the two ends. The germline gives CDR1 SQVTM, CDR2 ANQGSEA. Here the CDR3 reads CSVERGSYEQYF. CDR3 nucleotide sequence: TGCAGCGTTGAAAGGGGATCCTACGAGCAGTACTTC.

The J gene is TRBJ1-2, the V gene TRBV28; D not resolved. The germline gives CDR1 MDHEN, CDR2 SYDVKM. The CDR3 totals 12 residues. The V gene lost 2 bases and the J gene lost 5 bases, with 6 bases spanning the gap. The CDR3 nucleotides read TGTGCCAGCAGTTTAACGACATATGGCTACACCTTC. It translates to CASSLTTYGYTF.

This clone was counted once. The chain joins TRBV6-5 to TRBJ2-3; 7 bases fit TRBD2. V was pared by 3 bases and J by 3 bases, with 6 bases of the junction left unmatched. The CDR3 sequence is 15 residues long. Germline V gene lookup returns CDR1 MNHEY and CDR2 SVGAGI. The CDR3 nucleotides are TGTGCCAGCAGTTATGGGGGGAGGGGAACAGATACGCAGTATTTT. Amino acid sequence: CASSYGGRGTDTQYF.

The V call is TRBV30, the J call TRBJ2-5, with 8 nucleotides matching TRBD2. CDR3 length: 14 residues. J lost 5 bases, V lost 4 bases, and 9 bases had no gene match. Germline V gene lookup returns CDR1 GTSNPN and CDR2 SVGIG (reference sequence). The CDR3 nucleotides are TGTGCCTGGACCGCGGGGGGCAATCGGGAGACCCAGTACTTC. Its translation: CAWTAGGNRETQYF.

The J gene is TRBJ1-4, the V gene TRBV6-6, with D possibly being TRBD1 (6 bases). The length of the CDR3 is 14 residues. Trimming cost V 4 bases and J 8 bases, with 14 bases left between them. Looked up from germline, CDR1 is MNHNY and CDR2 is SVGAGI (reference sequence). The CDR3 DNA sequence: TGTGCCAGCAGTTCCCCGGGGGGCCGGGAAAAACTGTTTTTT. Amino acids: CASSSPGGREKLFF.

The chain uses TRBV7-2 and TRBJ2-3; a weak D match, TRBD2 (6 bases). The length of the CDR3 is 14 residues. CDR1 and CDR2 from the germline V gene are SGHTA and FQGNSA. The ends were cut back, 2 bases at V and 1 base at J, with 7 bases in the middle. The CDR3 loop is CASSLLARTDTQYF. DNA of the CDR3: TGTGCCAGCAGCTTACTAGCGCGCACAGATACGCAGTATTTT.

The CDR3 nucleotides read TGTGCCAGCAGTTACTCGAGGCAGGGGTTGGGAGAGCAGTACGTC. Its translation: CASSYSRQGLGEQYV. This sequence joins TRBV6-6 and TRBJ2-7, with a tentative D call TRBD1 (6 bases). Trimming pared 0 bases from V and 7 bases from J, leaving 16 bases between. Germline CDR1 MNHNY, CDR2 SVGAGI (reference sequence). The CDR3 consists of 15 residues.

This clone was observed once. The chain couples TRBV5-1 to TRBJ2-1, with D possibly TRBD1 on 6 matching bases. The CDR3 spans 16 residues. V was shortened by 4 bases and J by 3 bases, with 17 bases between the two germline ends. Per germline, CDR1 SGHRS and CDR2 YFSETQ. CDR3 amino acids: CASSLDRSRGYNEQFF. In nucleotides, the CDR3 is TGCGCCAGCAGCCTGGACAGATCCCGTGGCTACAATGAGCAGTTCTTC. The complete variable domain, with remaining parts taken from reference TRBV5-1 and TRBJ2-1, reads KAGVTQTPRYLIKTRGQQVTLSCSPISGHRSVSWYQQTPGQGLQFLFEYFSETQRNKGNFPGRFSGRQFSNSRSEMNVSTLELGDSALYLCASSLDRSRGYNEQFFGPGTRLTVL.

The chain links TRBV6-6 to TRBJ1-2; the D is unclear. The CDR3 covers 13 residues. Germline-derived CDR1 and CDR2 are MNHNY and SVGAGI (reference sequence). V was trimmed by 3 bases and J by 3 bases, leaving 8 bases between them. CDR3 nucleotide sequence: TGTGCCAGCAGTTATATTTCAGACTATGGCTACACCTTC. This encodes CASSYISDYGYTF.

This clone was picked up one time. This chain connects TRBV6-1 to TRBJ2-5; TRBD1 matches 7 bases. J lost 1 base, V lost 6 bases, and 2 bases had no gene match. The CDR3 spans 13 residues. The V gene's germline CDR1 is MNHNS and CDR2 SASEGT. CDR3 DNA sequence: TGTGCCAGCAGCGGACAGGCCCAAGAGACCCAGTACTTC. This codes for CASSGQAQETQYF.

In this sample, this clone turned up a few times. The chain recombines TRBV29-1 with TRBJ1-1; D unclear. The germline V gene encodes CDR1 SQVTM and CDR2 ANQGSEA. The length of the CDR3 is 12 residues. V was pared by 7 bases and J by 1 base, with 10 bases between. The CDR3 coding sequence is TGCAGCGGGAGGTATCCGAACACTGAAGCTTTCTTT. Residues: CSGRYPNTEAFF.